The 8 T cell receptor beta chains given below trace back to one sample, sequenced in a study of CXCR3-negative and CXCR3-positive naive CD8 T cells. Whole-study results and caveats: Naive cells with CXCR3 showed TRB CDR3s that were more hydrophobic than those in CXCR3-negative naive cells.

Antigens for these TCRs are unknown. 5' RACE with UMI labels generated the TRB cDNA libraries. Following a re-call of the 5' RACE reads, TCRdb has one entry per CDR3 protein and lacks DNA. Its table records approximately 140,000 distinct CDR3 sequences. The source material was naive CXCR3+ CD8+ T cells from blood. Subset noted: CD45RO-CCR7+CD27+CD95- naive CD8+ T cells expressing CXCR3 (TNR3+). The receptors here all came from a human donor in good health. Some clones in this sample may be carry-over from other donors' samples.

CDR3 sequence reads: CSAQPLSGDYSYEQYF. This chain connects TRBV20-1 to TRBJ2-7; the D call of TRBD1 rests on TCRdb alone, since no DNA is present to check it. The length of the CDR3 is 16 residues. CDR1 and CDR2 (germline): DFQATT, SNEGSKA (reference sequence).

The V call is TRBV12-3 or TRBV12-4, the J call TRBJ1-5; TCRdb's assignment of TRBD1 cannot be checked, as there is no DNA. CDR3 length: 15 residues. CDR3 sequence: CASSPGTGSNQPQHF.

V usage is TRBV20-1 and J usage is TRBJ2-7; the D call of TRBD1 rests on TCRdb alone, since no DNA is present to check it. CDR1 and CDR2 from the germline V gene are DFQATT and SNEGSKA (reference sequence). CDR3 length: 15 residues. The CDR3: CSARDLQGRSYEQYF.

V gene TRBV9 combines with J gene TRBJ2-7; TCRdb picks TRBD1, but there is no DNA to check that call. CDR1 and CDR2 from the germline V gene are SGDLS and YYNGEE. CDR3 length equals 14 residues. The CDR3 reads CASSVGSDGREQYF.

The chain recombines TRBV4-1 with TRBJ1-6; the TRBD1 assignment by TCRdb is unverifiable without DNA. The V gene's germline CDR1 is MGHRA and CDR2 YSYEKL. The CDR3 loop spans 15 amino acids. This chain's CDR3 is CASRSGQGIDSPLHF.

The V call is TRBV7-9, the J call TRBJ2-1; TCRdb designates TRBD2, a call that cannot be tested without DNA. This CDR3 contains 16 residues. Germline V CDR1 and CDR2: SEHNR, FQNEAQ (reference sequence). The CDR3 sequence: CASSLVAGGPGDEQFF.

The V gene is TRBV4-3, the J gene TRBJ1-3. Germline V gives CDR1 LGHNA, CDR2 YSLEER. This CDR3 is built from 17 residues. The CDR3 spells CASSQVQGSPSGNTIYF.

J is TRBJ2-5 and V is TRBV6-5; the TCRdb call, TRBD2, lacks DNA for checking. The CDR3 is made up of 14 amino acids. CDR1 and CDR2 (germline): MNHEY, SVGAGI. This CDR3 reads CASSATSGSETQYF.